This paragraph reports one T cell receptor beta chain. Enrolment of Seattle patients took place during active infection, and they were followed longitudinally. Trimming took off 6 bases at V and 5 bases at J, with 13 bases between the two ends. Germline CDR1 reads WSHSY; CDR2 reads SAAADI. The CDR3 loop spans 13 amino acids. The data were obtained in a study of blood T cell repertoires in COVID-19. Repertoires were generated with immunoSEQ multiplex PCR, while TCRdb's copy carries only in-frame clones and drops some. The table lists about 100,000 clones, approximately 86% of them singletons, with around 5.3% in the top ten.

Sequencing input: peripheral blood. The rearrangement uses TRBV10-2 and TRBJ1-1; unclear D gene. This clonotype was sampled from a woman in her 50s with COVID-19, enrolled during active disease. CDR3 sequence: CASRVTAATEAFF. The DNA of the CDR3 is TGCGCCAGCAGGGTTACAGCGGCGACTGAAGCTTTCTTT.